This TCR beta chain emerged from a study of radiation and T cells in renal cell carcinoma. Of note for this clone: Its matching antigen is unknown.

Time point in this sample: baseline pretreatment blood. Treatment here: 15 Gy SBRT to primary tumor, nephrectomy 4 weeks later. This renal cell carcinoma was of the clear cell type. Overall study findings and caveats: From baseline, blood top tumor clonotypes peaked at 2 weeks post-radiation. Pretreatment tumor biopsies were lacking, so baseline clonotypes are unknown.

The CDR3 is 13 residues long. The germline CDR1 and CDR2 sequences are MNHEY and SMNVEV (reference sequence). The V end was cut by 4 bases, the J end by 5 bases, with 11 bases between. Measured with immunoSEQ multiplex PCR; TCRdb has only the in-frame clones, and not every one. Of some 100,000 clones in the sample, about 79% were seen once. The sample in question was blood, obtained from a patient whose treatment included radiotherapy and nephrectomy. The source is a man between 60 and 75 years old with renal cell carcinoma. The rearrangement joins TRBV27 to TRBJ1-1, with D unclear. The CDR3 sequence is CASSSGERTEAFF. Here the CDR3 DNA reads TGTGCCAGCAGTTCCGGGGAAAGGACTGAAGCTTTCTTT.